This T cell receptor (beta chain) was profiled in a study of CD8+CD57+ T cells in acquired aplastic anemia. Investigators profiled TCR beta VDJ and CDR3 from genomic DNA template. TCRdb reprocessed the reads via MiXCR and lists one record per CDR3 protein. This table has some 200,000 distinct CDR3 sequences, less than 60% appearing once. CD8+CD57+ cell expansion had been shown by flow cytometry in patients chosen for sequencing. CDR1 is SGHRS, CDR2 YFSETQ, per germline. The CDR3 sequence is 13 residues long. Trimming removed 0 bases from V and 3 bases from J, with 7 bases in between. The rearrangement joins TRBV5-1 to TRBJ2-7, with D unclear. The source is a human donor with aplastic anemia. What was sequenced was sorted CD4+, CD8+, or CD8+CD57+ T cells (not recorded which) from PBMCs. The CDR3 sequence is CASSLAANYEQYF. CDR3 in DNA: TGCGCCAGCAGCTTGGCCGCAAACTACGAGCAGTACTTC.